Listed below are T cell receptor beta chains from one sample, sequenced in a study of Graves' ophthalmopathy and Graves' hyperthyroidism. TCRdb re-analysed the multiplex PCR reads in MiXCR, keeping a single row per CDR3 protein. Altogether hundreds of thousands of distinct CDR3 sequences are present, approximately 39% being singletons, with the ten largest covering 2.5% to 3.5%. Sequenced sample: peripheral blood. The receptors stem from an adult man with Graves' ophthalmopathy. Both conserved end residues are part of each CDR3. The order of the fields is D gene, clone size, J gene, V gene, CDR3 DNA, CDR3 protein. D genes are given only for firm matches. The size field is filled for only some rows; it gives once, few, many or a size class.

NA	NA	TRBJ1-2	TRBV19	TGTGCCAGTAGCCTACCCCGGGAGGGTAGCTATGGCTACACCTTC	CASSLPREGSYGYTF
TRBD2	NA	TRBJ2-6	TRBV29-1	TGCAGCGTTGAAGAGGCAGCGGGGGGTACTGGGGCCAACGTCCTGACTTTC	CSVEEAAGGTGANVLTF
NA	NA	TRBJ1-2	TRBV25-1	TGTGCCAGCAGTGCCCCCGGCCCCCTAGGGGATGGCTACACCTTC	CASSAPGPLGDGYTF
TRBD1	NA	TRBJ1-5	TRBV7-9	TGTGCCAGCAGTGAAGGACAGGGCCGGCAGCCCCAGCATTTT	CASSEGQGRQPQHF
NA	NA	TRBJ1-1	TRBV12-3/TRBV12-4	TGTGCCAGCACACCCAGGAACACTGAAGCTTTCTTT	CASTPRNTEAFF
NA	few	TRBJ2-7	TRBV20-1	TGCAGTGTCATCCCTTACCGGGACGGCTCCTACGAGCAGTACTTC	CSVIPYRDGSYEQYF
NA	NA	TRBJ1-6	TRBV25-1	TGTGCCAGCAGTCCCCACCTGGGGCCCCTCCACTTT	CASSPHLGPLHF
NA	NA	TRBJ2-7	TRBV10-2	TGCGCCAGCAGTGCCTTGACCGATGCGAGCTACGAGCAGTACTTC	CASSALTDASYEQYF
TRBD1	NA	TRBJ1-6	TRBV25-1	TGTGCCAGCGGGACAGGGGATTATTCACCCCTCCACTTT	CASGTGDYSPLHF
NA	NA	TRBJ2-5	TRBV7-6	TGTGCCGGCAGCTTAGCGGATAGGAGTGGAGAGACCCAGTACTTC	CAGSLADRSGETQYF
TRBD1	many	TRBJ2-7	TRBV4-1	TGCGCCAGCAGCCAAGATGTTACCGGACAGGGGGGTATGCGCGAGCAGTACTTC	CASSQDVTGQGGMREQYF
TRBD1	NA	TRBJ1-5	TRBV12-3/TRBV12-4	TGTGCCAGCAGTTTAAGCCCTCCTCAGGGGGCGAGACAGCCCCAGCATTTT	CASSLSPPQGARQPQHF
NA	NA	TRBJ1-4	TRBV3-1	TGTGCCAGCAGCCGGAAAACAGGTGCAACTAATGAAAAACTGTTTTTT	CASSRKTGATNEKLFF
TRBD2	NA	TRBJ2-2	TRBV4-2	TGTGCCAGCAGCCGGGAGCGGGAGGTCACCGGGGAGCTGTTTTTT	CASSREREVTGELFF
TRBD1	NA	TRBJ1-5	TRBV19	TGTGCCAGTAGTATGGTTGACAGGGGTGGCAATCAGCCCCAGCATTTT	CASSMVDRGGNQPQHF
TRBD1	few	TRBJ1-2	TRBV5-8	TGTGCCAGCAGCTTGATCCGACAGGGGAGCGATAACTATGGCTACACCTTC	CASSLIRQGSDNYGYTF
NA	few	TRBJ2-2	TRBV19	TGTGCCAGTAACGTCGGGTCCTACACCGGGGAGCTGTTTTTT	CASNVGSYTGELFF
NA	many	TRBJ1-2	TRBV5-8	TGTGCCAGCAAAAGTCCGCCAAATCATGGCTACACCTTC	CASKSPPNHGYTF
NA	NA	TRBJ1-4	TRBV20-1	TGCAGTGCTAGCCGACAGCCTAATGAAAAACTGTTTTTT	CSASRQPNEKLFF
NA	NA	TRBJ2-5	TRBV12-3/TRBV12-4	TGTGCCAGCAGTTTAAAGGTTGGGGGAGGCCCCCAAGAGACCCAGTACTTC	CASSLKVGGGPQETQYF
TRBD1	NA	TRBJ2-5	TRBV20-1	TGCAGTGCTCTGGACAGGGTGACCCAGTACTTC	CSALDRVTQYF
NA	many	TRBJ2-6	TRBV20-1	TGCAGTGCTAGATCGCTCATCTCTGGGGCCAACGTCCTGACTTTC	CSARSLISGANVLTF
NA	many	TRBJ1-5	TRBV20-1	TGCAGTGCTAGAGCGGTGGGGGCCGGCAATCAGCCCCAGCATTTT	CSARAVGAGNQPQHF
NA	NA	TRBJ2-7	TRBV10-2	TGCACCAGCAGTGAGAGGGAGGGGGGGTACGAGCAGTACTTC	CTSSEREGGYEQYF
TRBD1	few	TRBJ1-5	TRBV4-1	TGCGCCAGCAGCCAAGACATATACAGGGGGCATGGTCAGCCCCAGCATTTT	CASSQDIYRGHGQPQHF
NA	many	TRBJ1-5	TRBV19	TGTGCCAGCACCCCGGGGGCAGGTAGCAATCAGCCCCAGCATTTT	CASTPGAGSNQPQHF
TRBD2	many	TRBJ2-5	TRBV2	TGTGCCAGCAGGCCGTGGGGGGGGCAAGAGACCCAGTACTTC	CASRPWGGQETQYF
TRBD1	NA	TRBJ2-7	TRBV9	TGTGCCAGCAGCGTAGCTGGGACAGGCCCTCCCTACGAGCAGTACTTC	CASSVAGTGPPYEQYF
TRBD1	NA	TRBJ1-4	TRBV12-3/TRBV12-4	TGTGCCAGCAGTTTTACAGGGGGGCTGGGCGAAAAACTGTTTTTT	CASSFTGGLGEKLFF
TRBD1	NA	TRBJ1-4	TRBV25-1	TGTGCCAGCAGAGCCCTGGACAGGCGTAATGAAAAACTGTTTTTT	CASRALDRRNEKLFF